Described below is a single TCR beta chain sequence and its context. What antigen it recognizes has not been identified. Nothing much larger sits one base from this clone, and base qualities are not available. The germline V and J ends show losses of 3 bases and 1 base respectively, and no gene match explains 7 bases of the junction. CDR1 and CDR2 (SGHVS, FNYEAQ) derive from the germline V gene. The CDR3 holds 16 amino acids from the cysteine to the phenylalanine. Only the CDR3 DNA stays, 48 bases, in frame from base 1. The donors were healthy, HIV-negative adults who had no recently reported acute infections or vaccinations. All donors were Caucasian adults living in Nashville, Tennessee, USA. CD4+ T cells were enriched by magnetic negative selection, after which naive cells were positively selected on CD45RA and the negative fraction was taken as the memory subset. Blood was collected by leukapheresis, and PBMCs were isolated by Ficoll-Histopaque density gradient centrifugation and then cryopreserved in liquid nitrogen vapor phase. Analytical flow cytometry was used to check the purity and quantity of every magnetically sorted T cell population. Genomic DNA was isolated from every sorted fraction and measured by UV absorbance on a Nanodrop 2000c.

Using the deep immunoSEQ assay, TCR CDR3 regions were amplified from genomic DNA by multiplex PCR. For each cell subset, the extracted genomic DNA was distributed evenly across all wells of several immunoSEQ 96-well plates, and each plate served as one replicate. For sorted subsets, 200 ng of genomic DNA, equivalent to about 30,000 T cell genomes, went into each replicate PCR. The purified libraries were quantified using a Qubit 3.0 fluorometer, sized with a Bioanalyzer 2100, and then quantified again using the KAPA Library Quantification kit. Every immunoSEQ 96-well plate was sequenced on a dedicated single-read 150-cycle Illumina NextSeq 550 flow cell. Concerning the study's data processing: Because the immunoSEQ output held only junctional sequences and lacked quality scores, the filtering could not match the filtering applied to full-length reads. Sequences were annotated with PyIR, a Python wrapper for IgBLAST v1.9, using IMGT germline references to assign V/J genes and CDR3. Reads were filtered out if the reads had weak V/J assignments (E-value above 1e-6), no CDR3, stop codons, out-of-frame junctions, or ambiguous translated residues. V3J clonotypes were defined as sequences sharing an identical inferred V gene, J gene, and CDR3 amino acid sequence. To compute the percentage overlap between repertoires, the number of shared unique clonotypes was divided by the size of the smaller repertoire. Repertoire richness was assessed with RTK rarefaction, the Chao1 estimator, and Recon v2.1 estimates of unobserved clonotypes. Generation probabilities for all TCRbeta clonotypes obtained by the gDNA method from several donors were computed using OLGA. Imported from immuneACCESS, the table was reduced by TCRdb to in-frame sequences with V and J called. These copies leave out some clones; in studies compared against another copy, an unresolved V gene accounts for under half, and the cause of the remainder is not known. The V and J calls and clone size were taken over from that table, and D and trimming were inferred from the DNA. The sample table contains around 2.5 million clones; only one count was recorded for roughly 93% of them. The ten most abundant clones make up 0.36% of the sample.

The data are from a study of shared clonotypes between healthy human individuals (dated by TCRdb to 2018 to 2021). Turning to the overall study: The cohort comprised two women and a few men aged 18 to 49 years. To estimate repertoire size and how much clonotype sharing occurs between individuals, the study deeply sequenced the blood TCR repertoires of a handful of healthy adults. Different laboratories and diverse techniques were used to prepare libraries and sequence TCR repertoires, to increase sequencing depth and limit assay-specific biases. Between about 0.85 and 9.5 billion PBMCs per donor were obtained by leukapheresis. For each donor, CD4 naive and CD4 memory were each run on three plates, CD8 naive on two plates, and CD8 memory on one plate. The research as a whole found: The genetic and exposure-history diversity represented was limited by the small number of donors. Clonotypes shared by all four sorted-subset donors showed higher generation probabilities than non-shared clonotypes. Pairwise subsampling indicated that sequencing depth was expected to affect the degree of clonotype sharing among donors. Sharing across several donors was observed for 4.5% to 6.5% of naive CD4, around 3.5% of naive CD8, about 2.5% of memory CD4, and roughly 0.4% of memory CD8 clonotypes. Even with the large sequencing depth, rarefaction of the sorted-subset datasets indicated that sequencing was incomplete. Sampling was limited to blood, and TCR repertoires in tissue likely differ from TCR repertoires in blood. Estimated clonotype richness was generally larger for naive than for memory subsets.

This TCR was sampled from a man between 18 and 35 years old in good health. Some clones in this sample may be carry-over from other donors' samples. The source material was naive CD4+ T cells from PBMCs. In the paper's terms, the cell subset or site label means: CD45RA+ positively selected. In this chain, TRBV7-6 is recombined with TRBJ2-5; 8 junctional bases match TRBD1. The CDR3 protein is CASSFSGQGGQETQYF. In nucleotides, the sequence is TGTGCCAGCAGCTTCAGTGGACAGGGAGGCCAAGAGACCCAGTACTTC.